This is a list of T cell receptor beta chains from one sample in a study of blood T cell repertoires in COVID-19. Measured with immunoSEQ multiplex PCR; TCRdb has only the in-frame clones, and not every one. The sample yields roughly 150,000 clones, approximately 80% seen once. Sequencing was carried out using peripheral blood. These receptors were collected from a woman in her 50s in a cohort sampled during active or convalescent COVID-19. Both conserved end residues are part of each CDR3. The order of the fields is clone size, J gene, V gene, D gene, CDR3 protein, CDR3 DNA. A D gene is named only where the DNA matches it firmly. Some rows mark clone size as missing; the rest say once, few, many or name a class of expanded clone.

-,TRBJ2-5,TRBV10-3,-,CAISESSTQETQYF,TGTGCCATCAGTGAGTCTTCAACACAAGAGACCCAGTACTTC
-,TRBJ2-5,TRBV19,-,CASSINRNRQETQYF,TGTGCCAGTAGTATTAACAGGAACAGACAAGAGACCCAGTACTTC
-,TRBJ1-1,TRBV2,-,CASSERLAGQTNTEAFF,TGTGCCAGCAGTGAGAGGCTGGCAGGGCAAACGAACACTGAAGCTTTCTTT
once,TRBJ2-3,TRBV7-3,-,CASSLLSDTQYF,TGTGCCAGCAGCTTACTGTCGGATACGCAGTATTTT
-,TRBJ2-5,TRBV3-1/TRBV3-2,-,CASSHPGVSQETQYF,TGTGCCAGCAGCCATCCAGGGGTCAGCCAAGAGACCCAGTACTTC
-,TRBJ2-7,TRBV28,TRBD2,CASSLAGGSGEQYF,TGTGCCAGCAGTTTAGCGGGGGGTTCGGGCGAGCAGTACTTC
-,TRBJ2-6,TRBV5-1,TRBD1,CASSLQGARSGANVLTF,TGCGCCAGCAGCTTACAGGGGGCGAGGTCCGGGGCCAACGTCCTGACTTTC
-,TRBJ1-1,TRBV10-1,-,CASSDWGRVKQDTEAFF,TGCGCCAGCAGTGACTGGGGGAGGGTTAAACAGGACACTGAAGCTTTCTTT
-,TRBJ2-7,TRBV6-5,-,CASSYSSAASSYEQYF,TGTGCCAGCAGTTACTCTAGCGCAGCGAGCTCCTACGAGCAGTACTTC
few,TRBJ1-6,TRBV6-6,TRBD1,CASSQGQGSSPLHF,TGTGCCAGCAGTCAAGGACAGGGCTCATCACCCCTCCACTTT
few,TRBJ2-1,TRBV2,TRBD2,CASTLAGANNEQFF,TGTGCCAGCACCCTAGCGGGGGCAAACAATGAGCAGTTCTTC
-,TRBJ2-1,TRBV6-6,TRBD2,CASSPSGGAFGNEQFF,TGTGCCAGCAGCCCAAGCGGGGGGGCCTTTGGGAATGAGCAGTTCTTC
-,TRBJ1-5,TRBV10-2,-,CASRPSINQPQHF,TGCGCCAGCAGGCCGTCTATAAATCAGCCCCAGCATTTT
-,TRBJ1-6,TRBV30,-,CAWSVPGNNSPLHF,TGTGCCTGGAGTGTACCGGGAAATAATTCACCCCTCCACTTT
-,TRBJ1-4,TRBV2,-,CASNGQKLFF,TGTGCCAGCAACGGTCAAAAACTGTTTTTT
-,TRBJ1-2,TRBV4-1,-,CASSQGTSTNYGYTF,TGCGCCAGCAGCCAAGGGACATCTACTAACTATGGCTACACCTTC
-,TRBJ2-5,TRBV7-8,-,CASSPTYREETQYF,TGTGCCAGCAGCCCCACATACAGGGAAGAGACCCAGTACTTC
-,TRBJ1-6,TRBV11-2,TRBD1,CASSSFDRVTTPLHF,TGTGCCAGCAGCTCCTTTGACAGGGTCACCACACCCCTCCACTTT
-,TRBJ2-7,TRBV19,TRBD1,CASTHPGGGFYEQYF,TGTGCCAGTACCCACCCAGGGGGTGGCTTTTACGAGCAGTACTTC
once,TRBJ1-3,TRBV5-6,-,CASSIQSSGNTIYF,TGTGCCAGCAGCATACAGAGCTCTGGAAACACCATATATTTT
-,TRBJ2-6,TRBV2,TRBD1,CASSEGTGGPRANVLTF,TGTGCCAGCAGTGAAGGGACAGGGGGCCCAAGGGCCAACGTCCTGACTTTC
-,TRBJ1-5,TRBV6-4,-,CASSASRGQPQHF,TGTGCCAGCAGTGCCTCAAGGGGGCAGCCCCAGCATTTT
-,TRBJ1-1,TRBV18,-,CASSRGTGEAFF,TGTGCCAGCTCACGCGGGACGGGGGAAGCTTTCTTT
-,TRBJ1-6,TRBV19,-,CASSIDLTRLTLHF,TGTGCCAGTAGTATAGATCTTACCAGGTTAACCCTCCACTTT
-,TRBJ1-5,TRBV6-5,-,CASTRWGVQPQHF,TGTGCCAGCACCCGATGGGGGGTTCAGCCCCAGCATTTT
-,TRBJ2-5,TRBV10-3,TRBD2,CATGLAGAREETQYF,TGTGCCACCGGACTAGCGGGGGCGAGAGAAGAGACCCAGTACTTC
-,TRBJ1-2,TRBV5-1,TRBD1,CASSTGTPDRGYYGYTF,TGCGCCAGCAGCACCGGAACTCCGGACAGGGGATACTATGGCTACACCTTC
-,TRBJ2-3,TRBV11-3,-,CASSWAGTNTDTQYF,TGTGCCAGCAGCTGGGCGGGTACTAACACAGATACGCAGTATTTT
-,TRBJ2-3,TRBV10-2,TRBD2,CASRESGGAIDTQYF,TGCGCCAGCAGGGAGAGCGGGGGGGCCATAGATACGCAGTATTTT
-,TRBJ2-5,TRBV27,-,CASSWAVKETQYF,TGTGCCAGCAGTTGGGCTGTAAAAGAGACCCAGTACTTC
-,TRBJ1-5,TRBV12-5,-,CASGRANLNNQPQHF,TGTGCTAGTGGCAGGGCGAACCTAAACAATCAGCCCCAGCATTTT
-,TRBJ2-5,TRBV5-6,-,CASSLTRRDQYF,TGTGCCAGCAGCTTGACTCGCAGGGACCAGTACTTC
-,TRBJ2-5,TRBV11-2,TRBD2,CASSPMLAGGGETQYF,TGTGCCAGCAGCCCAATGCTAGCGGGGGGGGGTGAGACCCAGTACTTC
-,TRBJ1-4,TRBV5-6,-,CASSLWEGEKLFF,TGTGCCAGCAGCTTATGGGAGGGTGAAAAACTGTTTTTT
-,TRBJ1-1,TRBV12-2,-,CASRPRDRGRIGHWAFF,TGTGCAAGTCGCCCCCGGGACAGGGGGCGGATAGGGCATTGGGCTTTCTTT
-,TRBJ1-1,TRBV10-2,-,CASKSYMNTEAFF,TGCGCCAGCAAATCTTACATGAACACTGAAGCTTTCTTT
-,TRBJ2-7,TRBV19,-,CASSVGAPSYEQYF,TGTGCCAGTAGTGTCGGAGCCCCTTCCTACGAGCAGTACTTC
-,TRBJ2-3,TRBV29-1,TRBD2,CSVGTSGGLRTDTQYF,TGCAGCGTCGGGACTAGCGGGGGGTTACGCACAGATACGCAGTATTTT
-,TRBJ1-2,TRBV19,TRBD1,CASSTWTGPHGYTF,TGTGCCAGTAGCACCTGGACAGGGCCCCATGGCTACACCTTC
-,TRBJ1-2,TRBV29-1,TRBD1,CSVVLLTGNSNYGYTF,TGCAGCGTTGTACTTTTGACAGGGAATTCCAACTATGGCTACACCTTC
-,TRBJ2-5,TRBV5-8,-,CASPPRVGTGETQYF,TGTGCCAGCCCCCCCCGTGTGGGTACGGGAGAGACCCAGTACTTC
-,TRBJ1-1,TRBV11-2,-,CASSLGQQAFF,TGTGCCAGCAGCTTAGGACAGCAAGCTTTCTTT